This T cell receptor (beta chain) was sequenced in a study of monozygotic twins with inflammatory bowel disease. Reanalyzing the 5' RACE reads, TCRdb keeps one entry per CDR3 protein, without DNA. The repertoire table contains under 150,000 distinct CDR3 sequences. The sequence was obtained from a human donor with ulcerative colitis or Crohn's disease, or a healthy co-twin of an affected twin (not recorded which). Input material: blood.

The CDR3 loop is CANSSSGGIGTDTQYF. The rearrangement uses TRBV7-2 and TRBJ2-3; TCRdb proposes TRBD1, but this gene call is untestable without DNA. Germline V gives CDR1 SGHTA, CDR2 FQGNSA. The CDR3 extends over 16 amino acids.